These 30 T cell receptor beta chains share one sample of origin, sequenced in a study of Ad26.COV2.S vaccination and SARS-CoV-2 variants. Sequencing was performed with immunoSEQ multiplex PCR; in TCRdb, only in-frame clones are kept and a portion is missing. Among almost 400,000 clones listed, 70% to 90% were seen once. Treatment reported: roughly 19 received Ad26.COV2.S at low or high dose, single or two shots; a few received placebo; per-sample allocation not given. Specimens were obtained on day 63 following the first vaccine or placebo injection. Sample: peripheral blood, taken in a trial of Ad26.COV2.S vaccine versus placebo. The receptors were sampled from a person between 18 and 65 years old who received the Ad26.COV2.S COVID-19 vaccine or a placebo.

The chain joins TRBV10-3 to TRBJ2-1; D is uncertain. Germline V gives CDR1 ENHRY, CDR2 SYGVKD. The CDR3 is 18 amino acids. Deletions cut 4 bases from V and 9 bases from J, with 28 bases between. In DNA form, the CDR3 reads TGTGCCATCAGTGTGGGCGACTCTCGGCCCCCGTACTCTAGTGAGCAGTTCTTC. This codes for CAISVGDSRPPYSSEQFF.

The genes are TRBV6-2 or TRBV6-3 and TRBJ2-1, with 7 nucleotides matching TRBD2. Germline V gives CDR1 MNHEY, CDR2 SVGEGT. There are 17 residues in the CDR3. The V and J ends lost 0 bases and 8 bases, in that order; junction bases with no gene match: 13. This CDR3 is CASSYSIERGREDEQFF. The CDR3 DNA reads as TGTGCCAGCAGTTACTCGATCGAACGGGGCCGGGAGGATGAGCAGTTCTTC.

J is TRBJ2-5 and V is TRBV5-1; 12 positions match TRBD2. After removal of 0 bases from V and 5 bases from J, the junction contained 8 bases not matched to a gene. The germline V gene has CDR1 SGHRS and CDR2 YFSETQ. CDR3 length: 17 residues. The CDR3 nucleotides read TGCGCCAGCAGCTTGGAGTCTAGCGGGAGGGCCTTGGAGACCCAGTACTTC. This gives the protein CASSLESSGRALETQYF.

The rearrangement joins TRBV14 to TRBJ1-1; no firm D call. Per the germline V gene, CDR1 is SGHDN and CDR2 is FVKESK. The V end was cut by 4 bases, the J end by 3 bases, with 12 bases between. The length of the CDR3 is 14 residues. In nucleotides, the CDR3 is TGTGCCAGCAGCCCCCCGGGGAGGGACACTGAAGCTTTCTTT. Translation gives CASSPPGRDTEAFF.

The V gene is TRBV5-6, the J gene TRBJ2-1; 12 bases map to TRBD2. Germline CDR1 SGHDT, CDR2 YYEEEE. Germline trimming cut 4 bases from V and 3 bases from J; bases unmatched to any gene: 2. There are 15 residues in the CDR3. The DNA of the CDR3 is TGTGCCAGCAGCCCGGGACTAGCGGGCTACAATGAGCAGTTCTTC. Amino acids: CASSPGLAGYNEQFF. The entire variable domain, with the rest obtained from reference TRBV5-6 and TRBJ2-1, is as follows: DAGVTQSPTHLIKTRGQQVTLRCSPKSGHDTVSWYQQALGQGPQFIFQYYEEEERQRGNFPDRFSGHQFPNYSSELNVNALLLGDSALYLCASSPGLAGYNEQFFGPGTRLTVL.

The V and J genes are TRBV13 and TRBJ2-7; D could derive from TRBD1 or TRBD2 (5 bases each). Trimming removed 3 bases from V and 3 bases from J, with 21 bases in between. The CDR3 sequence is 17 residues long. CDR1 and CDR2 from the germline V gene are PRHDT and FYEKMQ (reference sequence). CDR3 residues: CASSFHITTAVVYEQYF. The CDR3, as DNA: TGTGCCAGCAGCTTTCATATAACGACAGCGGTGGTCTACGAGCAGTACTTC.

The chain joins TRBV4-1 to TRBJ1-2, with 9 bases identical to TRBD1. V was clipped by 3 bases and J by 8 bases; unmatched bases: 10. Germline V gene sequence: CDR1 MGHRA, CDR2 YSYEKL. CDR3 length: 15 amino acids. This CDR3 is CASSQDQQGAGGYTF. The CDR3, as DNA: TGCGCCAGCAGCCAGGACCAACAGGGGGCTGGAGGCTACACCTTC.

This clone showed up just once. The chain employs TRBV18 and TRBJ2-7; 9 positions match TRBD2. The CDR3 sequence is 15 residues long. Germline CDR1 and CDR2: KGHSH and LQKENI. Trimming took 3 bases from V and 3 from J; bases not matched to a gene: 6. CDR3 nucleotides: TGTGCCAGCTCACCTCGGGCTAGCGGGATCTACGAGCAGTACTTC. Its protein is CASSPRASGIYEQYF.

This clone has only one observation. The chain has TRBV11-2 and TRBJ2-1; the match to TRBD2 covers 7 bases. The trim removed 1 base at V and 4 bases at J, leaving 4 bases unmatched. Germline V gives CDR1 SGHAT, CDR2 FQNNGV. The CDR3 contains 15 residues. CDR3 in amino acids: CASSLGAGVYNEQFF. The CDR3 DNA sequence: TGTGCCAGCAGCTTAGGGGCGGGAGTATACAATGAGCAGTTCTTC.

With regard to this clone: One junction end disagrees with the germline gene, perhaps due to a read error. V is TRBV6-2 or TRBV6-3 and J is TRBJ2-7; no clear D gene. Germline-derived CDR1 and CDR2 are MNHEY and SVGEGT. There are 12 residues in the CDR3. The CDR3 loop reads CASSYASNEQYF. CDR3 sequence (DNA): TGTGCCAGCAGTTACGCCTCCAACGAGCAGTACTTC.

This clone has a single count. The CDR3 is CATRTSGTTDTQYF. The CDR3 DNA is TGTGCCACAAGGACTAGCGGGACCACAGATACGCAGTATTTT. This sequence joins TRBV10-3 and TRBJ2-3; TRBD2 matches at 12 bases. V dropped 10 bases and J dropped 2; count of bases not matched to a gene: 4. CDR1 is ENHRY and CDR2 is SYGVKD in the germline V gene. This CDR3 is 14 amino acids long.

The gene calls are TRBV30 and TRBJ2-7, with 8 bases lining up with TRBD2. With 0 bases clipped from V and 1 base from J, the junction kept 2 bases outside the gene matches. There are 14 residues in the CDR3. Germline CDR1 and CDR2: GTSNPN and SVGIG (reference sequence). CDR3 protein: CAWSVSGGSYEQYF. CDR3 sequence (DNA): TGTGCCTGGAGTGTGAGCGGGGGATCCTACGAGCAGTACTTC.

This clone was recorded only once. The rearrangement links TRBV28 to TRBJ2-1; D gene uncertain. The CDR3 length is 11 residues. V was cut by 3 bases and J by 14 bases, with 11 bases left in between. Germline values: CDR1 MDHEN, CDR2 SYDVKM. CDR3 coding DNA: TGTGCCAGCAGTTTTGTTGGGAAGAAGTTCTTC. It translates to CASSFVGKKFF.

This chain uses TRBV6-5 with TRBJ1-4; D is unresolved. The germline V gene has CDR1 MNHEY and CDR2 SVGAGI. This CDR3 has 15 residues. Deletions cut 6 bases from V and 4 bases from J, with 15 bases between. For the CDR3, the DNA is TGTGCCAGCAGATCCCCGGGGTCCTATAATGAAAAACTGTTTTTT. Amino acid sequence: CASRSPGSYNEKLFF.

V and J are TRBV20-1 and TRBJ2-7; 8 bases align to TRBD2. Unmatched junction bases numbered 7, after V lost 3 bases and J lost 0 bases. The CDR3 runs to 15 residues. CDR1 is DFQATT and CDR2 is SNEGSKA in the germline V gene (reference sequence). The CDR3 loop is CSASSFRGGSYEQYF. CDR3 nucleotide sequence: TGCAGTGCTAGTAGTTTTCGGGGGGGCTCCTACGAGCAGTACTTC.

This chain links TRBV11-3 with TRBJ2-7, with 7 bases identical to TRBD2. The length of the CDR3 is 13 residues. The J segment lost 7 bases and the V segment lost 3 bases, leaving 6 bases of the junction unmatched. Germline CDR1 SGHNT, CDR2 YENEEA. The CDR3 loop reads CASSLGGRGEQYF. In DNA form, the CDR3 reads TGTGCCAGCAGCTTGGGAGGGAGGGGAGAGCAGTACTTC.

The V and J genes are TRBV28 and TRBJ1-1; no clear D. The CDR3 is 14 amino acids. V was shortened by 3 bases and J by 4 bases, with 12 bases between the two germline ends. Germline V lookup: CDR1 MDHEN, CDR2 SYDVKM. CDR3 coding DNA: TGTGCCAGCAGTTTTCCCGGTATGACCACTGAAGCTTTCTTT. Its translation: CASSFPGMTTEAFF.

The chain uses TRBV30 and TRBJ2-2; no clear D gene. The CDR3 runs to 15 residues. With 7 bases removed from V and 1 base from J, the gap between germline ends came to 16 bases. From germline, CDR1 is GTSNPN and CDR2 SVGIG (reference sequence). The CDR3: CASLAEGWNTGELFF. The CDR3 DNA sequence: TGTGCCTCCTTGGCTGAAGGGTGGAACACCGGGGAGCTGTTTTTT.

The J gene is TRBJ1-4, the V gene TRBV2; D gene uncertain. The CDR3 runs 13 residues. Germline CDR1 and CDR2: SNHLY and FYNNEI. Trimming shortened V by 2 bases and J by 6 bases, and 7 bases separated the two germline ends. DNA of the CDR3: TGTGCCAGCAGTGAAAATCTTTATGAAAAACTGTTTTTT. The encoded protein is CASSENLYEKLFF. Based on the CDR3 plus reference TRBV2 and TRBJ1-4, the full variable domain is EPEVTQTPSHQVTQMGQEVILRCVPISNHLYFYWYRQILGQKVEFLVSFYNNEISEKSEIFDDQFSVERPDGSNFTLKIRSTKLEDSAMYFCASSENLYEKLFFGSGTQLSVL.

The gene calls are TRBV19 and TRBJ2-3; TRBD1 is a possible D gene (6 bases). The CDR3 contains 18 residues. Looked up from germline, CDR1 is LNHDA and CDR2 is SQIVND (reference sequence). The V end lost 4 bases, the J end lost 0 bases, and 20 bases lay between the germline ends. CDR3 sequence reads: CASSTGPGQPASTDTQYF. CDR3 DNA: TGTGCCAGTAGTACCGGCCCCGGACAGCCGGCTAGCACAGATACGCAGTATTTT.

The chain uses TRBV27 and TRBJ1-3; 7 bases are shared with TRBD1. With V trimmed by 7 bases and J by 2 bases, 2 bases remained unmatched. This CDR3 comprises 13 residues. Germline CDR1 MNHEY, CDR2 SMNVEV (reference sequence). DNA of the CDR3: TGTGCCAGCACTAGGGGGCCTGGAAACACCATATATTTT. This translates into CASTRGPGNTIYF.

This chain links TRBV6-5 with TRBJ2-3; no definite D call. Looked up from germline, CDR1 is MNHEY and CDR2 is SVGAGI. The V gene lost 0 bases and the J gene lost 10 bases, with 17 bases spanning the gap. This CDR3 is 15 amino acids long. In DNA, the CDR3 is TGTGCCAGCAGTTACTCGATGGCCAGCCGGAAAGCGCAGTATTTT. Translated: CASSYSMASRKAQYF.

Details on this clone: One end of the junction fails to match germline, which may point to a read error. The rearrangement uses TRBV28 and TRBJ2-1; a weak D match, TRBD2 (5 bases). The germline V gene encodes CDR1 MDHEN and CDR2 SYDVKM. CDR3 length: 11 amino acids. The chain's CDR3 is CALGRGNVQFF. In DNA form, the CDR3 reads TGTGCCCTTGGTCGGGGAAATGTGCAGTTCTTC. Complete variable domain (other parts from reference TRBV28 and TRBJ2-1): DVKVTQSSRYLVKRTGEKVFLECVQDMDHENMFWYRQDPGLGLRLIYFSYDVKMKEKGDIPEGYSVSREKKERFSLILESASTNQTSMYLCALGRGNVQFFGPGTRLTVL.

The CDR3 DNA reads TGTGCCAGCAGCTTCCGACCTAACACTGAAGCTTTCTTT. It is translated as CASSFRPNTEAFF. V gene TRBV5-6 combines with J gene TRBJ1-1; D is uncertain. CDR3 length: 13 amino acids. Germline assignment: CDR1 SGHDT and CDR2 YYEEEE. V lost 2 bases and J 2 bases, leaving 7 bases between the germline ends.

This clone was counted ten times or more. CDR3 in amino acids: CASSPTSGSGEQYF. CDR3 DNA sequence: TGTGCCAGCAGCCCGACTAGCGGGAGTGGCGAGCAGTACTTC. The V gene is TRBV5-5, the J gene TRBJ2-7; TRBD2 matches at 12 bases. This CDR3 has 14 amino acids. J lost 6 bases, V lost 4 bases, and 5 bases had no gene match. The germline gives CDR1 SGHKS, CDR2 YYEKEE (reference sequence).

The V gene is TRBV11-3, the J gene TRBJ2-3; D not certain. The CDR3 runs to 12 residues. Germline assignment: CDR1 SGHNT and CDR2 YENEEA. Trimming shortened V by 0 bases and J by 5 bases, and 3 bases separated the two germline ends. The CDR3 DNA sequence: TGTGCCAGCAGCTTAGATTTAGATACGCAGTATTTT. Protein: CASSLDLDTQYF.

The rearrangement links TRBV5-6 to TRBJ2-7; 7 positions match TRBD2. The germline CDR1 and CDR2 sequences are SGHDT and YYEEEE. After removal of 2 bases from V and 1 base from J, the junction contained 3 bases not matched to a gene. The CDR3 runs to 14 residues. CDR3 loop: CASSFGLVSYEQYF. In nucleotides, the CDR3 is TGTGCCAGCAGCTTCGGACTAGTTTCCTACGAGCAGTACTTC.

The V gene is TRBV28, the J gene TRBJ1-3; 8 positions match TRBD1. Germline CDR1 reads MDHEN; CDR2 reads SYDVKM. J lost 1 base, V lost 9 bases, and 8 bases had no gene match. This CDR3 has 15 amino acids. The CDR3 here is CARRDRPRSGNTIYF. The CDR3 DNA follows: TGTGCCAGACGGGACAGGCCGAGGTCTGGAAACACCATATATTTT.

To note about this clone: One end of the junction fails to match germline, which may point to a read error. The chain joins TRBV30 to TRBJ2-7, with D tentatively TRBD2 (6 bases). Germline V CDR1 and CDR2: GTSNPN, SVGIG (reference sequence). The CDR3 sequence is 11 residues long. As DNA, the CDR3 is TGTGCCTGGAGCCGCGCGGGGCGCAGTAAGTTC. It yields the protein CAWSRAGRSKF.

V gene TRBV9 combines with J gene TRBJ2-1; 8 bases agree with TRBD1. The CDR3 totals 14 residues. Germline CDR1 SGDLS, CDR2 YYNGEE. Trimming cost V 4 bases and J 10 bases; bases outside gene matches: 10. CDR3 bases: TGTGCCAGCAGCCCCACCCCTCGGGACAGGGAGCAGTTCTTC. Translating gives CASSPTPRDREQFF.